This is a list of T cell receptor beta chains from one sample in a study of cytomegalovirus exposure and HLA in healthy donors. Generated by immunoSEQ multiplex PCR, the TCRdb table keeps only in-frame clones and is missing some. This repertoire shows roughly 180,000 clones, 75% to 80% found once; its top ten account for about 3%. Sequenced: PBMCs. The receptors derive from a female donor in good health and CMV-seronegative. The CDR3 runs from the conserved cysteine through the conserved F or W. D genes are given only for firm matches. Clone size is given for some rows only: seen once, a few or many times, or a class if the clone is expanded.

D,size,V,J,DNA,CDR3
.,.,TRBV10-3,TRBJ1-1,TGTGCCATCAGTGATCCGGACAGTTGGAACACTGAAGCTTTCTTT,CAISDPDSWNTEAFF
TRBD2,.,TRBV4-3,TRBJ2-7,TGCGCCAGCAGCCAAGTTCTAGCGGGGGCCTACGAGCAGTACTTC,CASSQVLAGAYEQYF
.,.,TRBV19,TRBJ1-5,TGTGCCAGTAGTATCCCCGCGTTCCTTAATAGCAATCAGCCCCAGCATTTT,CASSIPAFLNSNQPQHF
TRBD2,.,TRBV4-2,TRBJ2-1,TGTGCCAGCAGCCAAGATGAAAGCGGGAGCTTCTCCTACAATGAGCAGTTCTTC,CASSQDESGSFSYNEQFF
TRBD1,few,TRBV5-4,TRBJ1-2,TGTGCCAGCAGCCGACAGGGGAATGGCTACACCTTC,CASSRQGNGYTF
TRBD2,.,TRBV7-2,TRBJ2-7,TGTGCCAGCAGCTTAGTCGCGCTACCGGGAGGGCCTTTCTACGAGCAGTACTTC,CASSLVALPGGPFYEQYF
.,few,TRBV5-5,TRBJ1-5,TGTGCCAGCAGCCGATCCCTGACAGGCCCCAAGGGATTAGGCAATCAGCCCCAGCATTTT,CASSRSLTGPKGLGNQPQHF
.,.,TRBV19,TRBJ1-1,TGTGCCAGTAGTATATTCGGGGAAGGGTACACTGAAGCTTTCTTT,CASSIFGEGYTEAFF
.,.,TRBV2,TRBJ2-1,TGTGCCAGCAGTGGGCTAGCGAACGAGCAGTTCTTC,CASSGLANEQFF
.,.,TRBV14,TRBJ1-2,TGTGCCAGCAGCCCGACGGCCCGGACGGGGGGCTATGGCTACACCTTC,CASSPTARTGGYGYTF
.,.,TRBV9,TRBJ2-1,TGTGCCAGCAGCGTAGGGGGGGATCTCATGGATGAGCAGTTCTTC,CASSVGGDLMDEQFF
TRBD1,.,TRBV6-1,TRBJ1-1,TGTGCCAGCAGTGCCGGACAGGGGAACACTGAAGCTTTCTTT,CASSAGQGNTEAFF
TRBD1,.,TRBV7-8,TRBJ2-1,TGTGCCAGCAGCCCCTTGGGACAGGGGTATGAGCAGTTCTTC,CASSPLGQGYEQFF
TRBD2,.,TRBV5-4,TRBJ2-3,TGTGCCAGCAGCAAGGGGGGACTAGCGGGAGGGCCTGTCGGCACAGATACGCAGTATTTT,CASSKGGLAGGPVGTDTQYF
.,.,TRBV6-4,TRBJ2-3,TGTGCCAGCAGTGCCATGGGGACTAGCACAGATACGCAGTATTTT,CASSAMGTSTDTQYF
TRBD2,.,TRBV7-2,TRBJ2-7,TGTGCCAGCAGTTCCGGGACTAGCGGGTACGAGCAGTACTTC,CASSSGTSGYEQYF
.,.,TRBV5-5,TRBJ1-1,TGTGCCAGCAGCTTGAATATATTTGCCTACCGGAACACTGAAGCTTTCTTT,CASSLNIFAYRNTEAFF
TRBD2,.,TRBV11-3,TRBJ2-1,TGTGCCAGCAGCCGGGACTACAACATATACAATGAGCAGTTCTTC,CASSRDYNIYNEQFF
.,.,TRBV28,TRBJ2-3,TGTGCCAGCAGTGGATACAGGTCCCTTAGCACAGATACGCAGTATTTT,CASSGYRSLSTDTQYF
TRBD1,.,TRBV5-4,TRBJ2-7,TGTGCCAGCAGCCCTGGACAGGGGAGGTACGAGCAGTACTTC,CASSPGQGRYEQYF
.,.,TRBV5-1,TRBJ1-5,TGCGCCAGCAGCTTGGGAGTCTCAGGGGGCAATCAGCCCCAGCATTTT,CASSLGVSGGNQPQHF
.,.,TRBV9,TRBJ2-3,TGTGCCAGCAGCGTCCGGGGTGCGGCAGATACGCAGTATTTT,CASSVRGAADTQYF
TRBD1,.,TRBV2,TRBJ2-2,TGTGCCAGCAGTGAAAGGGGGACAGGGTCCGGGGAGCTGTTTTTT,CASSERGTGSGELFF
TRBD2,.,TRBV5-1,TRBJ2-7,TGCGCCAGCAGCTATACTAGCGGGGGTTCCTCCTACGAGCAGTACTTC,CASSYTSGGSSYEQYF
TRBD2,.,TRBV4-3,TRBJ2-4,TGCGCCAGCAGCCAAGCAAGCAAGATTCTTAGCGGGAGTGAGGAAACCAAAAACATTCGGTACTTC,CASSQASKILSGSEETKNIRYF
TRBD2,few,TRBV4-2,TRBJ2-3,TGTGCCAGCAGCCAAGATGGCGGGGGGGCCGGAACAGATACGCAGTATTTT,CASSQDGGGAGTDTQYF
TRBD1,.,TRBV5-6,TRBJ2-1,TGTGCCAGCAGCATGACAGGGACGAATGAGCAGTTCTTC,CASSMTGTNEQFF
.,few,TRBV5-4,TRBJ2-5,TGTGCCAGCAGCTTGGATAGCGCCCCCGGCGAGACCCAGTACTTC,CASSLDSAPGETQYF
TRBD1,.,TRBV7-3,TRBJ2-5,TGTGCCAGCAGCCCCCGGGGACAGCCGGTAGAGACCCAGTACTTC,CASSPRGQPVETQYF
.,few,TRBV12-5,TRBJ1-1,TGTGCTAGTGGAATATCATTCGGGGGCACTGAAGCTTTCTTT,CASGISFGGTEAFF
TRBD1,.,TRBV5-1,TRBJ1-1,TGCGCCAGCAGCCCGGGACAGCCGAACACTGAAGCTTTCTTT,CASSPGQPNTEAFF
TRBD1,.,TRBV6-6,TRBJ1-2,TGTGCCAGCAGTCGACAGGGTACTAACTATGGCTACACCTTC,CASSRQGTNYGYTF
TRBD1,.,TRBV30,TRBJ2-7,TGTGCCTGGAAAGACGGGACAGGTTTTAACGAGCAGTACTTC,CAWKDGTGFNEQYF
.,.,TRBV14,TRBJ2-7,TGTGCCAGCAGCCCGGACATTATATTCGAGCAGTACTTC,CASSPDIIFEQYF
TRBD2,.,TRBV29-1,TRBJ2-3,TGCAGCGATTCCGGGACTAGCGGGAGAGATACGCAGTATTTT,CSDSGTSGRDTQYF
.,.,TRBV5-1,TRBJ2-5,TGCGCCAGCAGCCCTGGGACAACGGAGACCCAGTACTTC,CASSPGTTETQYF
.,.,TRBV6-4,TRBJ1-6,TGTGCCAGCAGTGACGGGGGGCCCCTCCACTTT,CASSDGGPLHF
TRBD2,once,TRBV6-1,TRBJ2-2,TGTGCCACCCGGGGGGTCGGGAGCACCGGGGAGCTGTTTTTT,CATRGVGSTGELFF
.,.,TRBV5-6,TRBJ1-2,TGTGCCAGCAGCTTGCCGGGGGATAACTATGGCTACACCTTC,CASSLPGDNYGYTF
TRBD2,.,TRBV9,TRBJ2-5,TGTGCCAGCAGCGCCTCCGGGACTAGGGGCTTAGAGACCCAGTACTTC,CASSASGTRGLETQYF
TRBD1,.,TRBV4-1,TRBJ2-7,TGCGCCAGCAGCCAAGAGTCTACAGGGGGTAGGTACGAGCAGTACTTC,CASSQESTGGRYEQYF
TRBD2,.,TRBV30,TRBJ2-3,TGTGCCTGGAGTGTAACAGGACTAGCCTCCTATACGCAGTATTTT,CAWSVTGLASYTQYF
.,.,TRBV4-1,TRBJ1-1,TGCGCCAGCAGCCAAGATTCGAAGCGGGCGAACACTGAAGCTTTCTTT,CASSQDSKRANTEAFF
.,.,TRBV18,TRBJ2-7,TGTGCCAGCTCACCCCGGAGCTCCTACGAGCAGTACTTC,CASSPRSSYEQYF
.,.,TRBV4-1,TRBJ2-1,TGCGCCAGCAGCCAAGTCCCCCCTAGTGAGCAGTTCTTC,CASSQVPPSEQFF
.,.,TRBV7-6,TRBJ2-5,TGTGCCAGCAGCTTAGCGAACGCGGGGGCGGGGGAGACCCAGTACTTC,CASSLANAGAGETQYF
TRBD1,.,TRBV5-1,TRBJ2-2,TGCGCCAGCAGCACCCTACCGACAGGGGGCTTGACCGGGGAGCTGTTTTTT,CASSTLPTGGLTGELFF
.,once,TRBV29-1,TRBJ1-5,TGCAGCGTTGGAGGTCAGAATCAGCCCCAGCATTTT,CSVGGQNQPQHF
TRBD1,.,TRBV5-4,TRBJ1-4,TGTGCTACCACGAGACAGGGGAATGAAAAACTGTTTTTT,CATTRQGNEKLFF
TRBD2,.,TRBV7-6,TRBJ2-3,TGTGCCAGCAGCCCCCCTAGCGGGGGGGCAACAGATACGCAGTATTTT,CASSPPSGGATDTQYF
TRBD2,.,TRBV18,TRBJ2-1,TGTGCCAGCTCACCGAAATTACCGGGACTAGCAGATTCCTACAATGAGCAGTTCTTC,CASSPKLPGLADSYNEQFF
.,.,TRBV9,TRBJ2-1,TGTGCCAGCAGCGTTGGGGCCGTCGCCTACAATGAGCAGTTCTTC,CASSVGAVAYNEQFF
.,few,TRBV6-1,TRBJ1-4,TGTGCCAGCAGTGACTGTCCAAGTCTCCTAGTCGACAATGAAAAACTGTTTTTT,CASSDCPSLLVDNEKLFF
.,.,TRBV6-1,TRBJ1-1,TGTGCCAGCAGTGCGGCGGGAGGGACTGAAGCTTTCTTT,CASSAAGGTEAFF
.,.,TRBV2,TRBJ1-4,TGTGCCAGCATCCTCGACAGGAATAATGAAAAACTGTTTTTT,CASILDRNNEKLFF